This TCR beta chain came from a study of blood T cell repertoires in COVID-19. About the research overall: The origin of the acute and convalescent COVID-19 samples was the United States, Italy and Spain. In each case, the material was cDNA or gDNA derived from T cells, B-cell-depleted T cells, or PBMCs.

The repertoire was sequenced with immunoSEQ multiplex PCR; TCRdb's copy has only in-frame clones and lacks some. The sample has 140,000 to 150,000 clones; roughly 86% are singletons. Germline lookup yields CDR1 SGHRS and CDR2 YFSETQ. CDR3 length equals 13 residues. Trimming took off 7 bases at V and 6 bases at J, with 13 bases between the two ends. This sequence originates from a human donor in a cohort sampled during active COVID-19. Sequences were obtained from peripheral blood. The chain uses TRBV5-1 and TRBJ2-2; tentative D call: TRBD1 (6 bases). In nucleotides, the CDR3 is TGCGCCAGCGGGGACCACAGGGCCGGGGAGCTGTTTTTT. It specifies CASGDHRAGELFF.